This TCR beta chain came from a study of shared clonotypes between healthy human individuals. Per sorted-subset replicate PCR, input was approximately 0.2 ug DNA, representing tens of thousands of T cell genomes. Some clones are missing from TCRdb's copy, which holds only in-frame ones; the method was immunoSEQ multiplex PCR. The table records nearly 1 million clones, approximately 80% of them present only once. Study-level results: Unshared clonotypes carried lower generation probabilities than those common to all four donors.

Worth noting for this clone: The antigen is undetermined.

Adult donors, all healthy and HIV-negative, had no recent acute infections or vaccinations. Adults of Caucasian background living in Nashville, Tennessee made up all donors. Germline CDR1 and CDR2: SGHTA and FQGNSA. The CDR3 covers 15 residues. The germline V and J ends were trimmed by 1 base and 7 bases, with 16 bases remaining between them. The receptor was isolated from a man aged 18 to 35 in good health. This sequence joins TRBV7-2 and TRBJ1-2; possible D gene TRBD1, 5 bases. Source material: memory CD4+ T cells sorted from blood. The subset was: CD45RA-negative fraction. The CDR3 DNA follows: TGTGCCAGCAGCTTAGATCCGTTAGCAGGGTTTGGCTACACCTTC. Residues: CASSLDPLAGFGYTF.